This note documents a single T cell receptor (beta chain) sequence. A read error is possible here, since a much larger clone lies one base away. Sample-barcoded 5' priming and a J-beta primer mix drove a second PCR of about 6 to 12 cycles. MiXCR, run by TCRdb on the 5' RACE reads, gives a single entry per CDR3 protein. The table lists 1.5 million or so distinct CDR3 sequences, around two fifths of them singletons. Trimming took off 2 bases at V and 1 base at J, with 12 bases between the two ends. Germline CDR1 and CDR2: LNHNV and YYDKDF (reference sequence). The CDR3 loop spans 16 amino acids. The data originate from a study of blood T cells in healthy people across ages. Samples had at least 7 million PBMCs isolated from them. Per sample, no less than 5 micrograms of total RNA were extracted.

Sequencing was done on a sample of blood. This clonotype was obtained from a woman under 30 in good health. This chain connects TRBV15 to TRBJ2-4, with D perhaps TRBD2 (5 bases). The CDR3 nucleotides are TGTGCCACCAGCAGATCCAGCCGGGGTGCCAAAAACATTCAGTACTTC. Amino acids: CATSRSSRGAKNIQYF. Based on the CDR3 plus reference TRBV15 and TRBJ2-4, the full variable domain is DAMVIQNPRYQVTQFGKPVTLSCSQTLNHNVMYWYQQKSSQAPKLLFHYYDKDFNNEADTPDNFQSRRPNTSFCFLDIRSPGLGDTAMYLCATSRSSRGAKNIQYFGAGTRLSVL.